This entry lists 4 T cell receptor beta chains sequenced from one sample in a study of T cells after yellow fever vaccination. From the 5' RACE reads, TCRdb called clonotypes with MiXCR, one entry per CDR3 protein. The repertoire holds 300,000 to 400,000 distinct CDR3 sequences, with 8.5% to 9% as singletons. The input for sequencing was PBMCs, taken on the day of the first yellow fever vaccination. The receptors originated from a man between 18 and 29 years old who received the YFV17D yellow fever vaccine.

The rearrangement links TRBV12-3 or TRBV12-4 to TRBJ1-3; D remains unclear. The CDR3 runs 11 residues. The V end lost 9 bases, the J end lost 5 bases, and 8 bases lay between the germline ends. The DNA for the CDR3 is TGTGCCAGTTATCGGAGAAACACCATATATTTT. Its protein is CASYRRNTIYF.

This clonotype was seen many times. J is TRBJ1-5 and V is TRBV9, with a possible D match to TRBD1 (5 bases). This CDR3 has 15 amino acids. The V gene's germline CDR1 is SGDLS and CDR2 YYNGEE. Trimming stripped 0 bases from V and 2 bases from J, with 9 bases between. This CDR3 reads CASSVGQGGNQPQHF. CDR3 coding DNA: TGTGCCAGCAGCGTAGGCCAGGGAGGCAATCAGCCCCAGCATTTT.

Many counts were recorded for this clonotype. The chain couples TRBV7-9 to TRBJ1-1; possible D gene TRBD1, 6 bases. Deletions cut 4 bases from V and 4 bases from J, with 16 bases between. This CDR3 region has 15 residues. Germline CDR1 and CDR2: SEHNR and FQNEAQ (reference sequence). The CDR3 DNA is TGTGCCAGCAGCTCCTCTAGGGGGTTTGGCACTGAAGCTTTCTTT. Translated, it gives CASSSSRGFGTEAFF.

This clonotype was seen more than once but under ten times. This chain joins TRBV4-3 and TRBJ2-7, with D tentatively TRBD1 (6 bases). V was clipped by 6 bases and J by 3 bases, with 18 bases between them. The CDR3 totals 15 residues. The germline CDR1 and CDR2 sequences are LGHNA and YSLEER. DNA for the CDR3: TGCGCCAGCAGTCCAGACCTGGGGGCCGGCTACGAGCAGTACTTC. This gives the protein CASSPDLGAGYEQYF.